This TCR beta chain is drawn from a study of shared clonotypes between healthy human individuals. It was CD45RO-negative cells, positively selected for CCR7, that made up naive CD8 cells, with terminally differentiated effector memory CD45RA+ cells excluded. Turning to this clone: Its antigen remains unknown. The identical CDR3 is also encoded by other nucleotide sequences in the sample.

The table came from immunoSEQ multiplex PCR; TCRdb's copy has only in-frame clones and leaves some out. The data contain around 2,000,000 clones, around 96% of them seen just once; the ten biggest clones take up roughly 1%. Between the trimmed V and J ends, which lost 6 bases and 1 base, there was a span of 10 bases. The germline CDR1 and CDR2 sequences are MNHEY and SMNVEV (reference sequence). The CDR3 sequence is 13 residues long. Findings and limits, study-wide: Limitation of the genetic and exposure-history diversity represented came from the few donors. An expected dependence of interdonor clonotype sharing on sequencing depth was noted.

V usage is TRBV27 and J usage is TRBJ2-7; D gene ambiguous. The TCR sequence derives from a young man in good health. The material sequenced was naive CD8+ T cells sorted from blood. For the CDR3, the DNA is TGTGCCAGCAGCCTTATGGCTTCCTACGAGCAGTACTTC. This encodes CASSLMASYEQYF.